Shown below are 24 T cell receptor beta chains from a single sample sequenced in a study of shared clonotypes between healthy human individuals. Sequencing was performed with immunoSEQ multiplex PCR; in TCRdb, only in-frame clones are kept and a portion is missing. The data show millions of clones, 90% to 95% seen once. Sequencing was performed on naive CD4+ T cells sorted from blood. Subset indicated: CD45RA+ positively selected. The receptors were gathered from a man between 18 and 35 years old in good health.

In nucleotides, the CDR3 is TGTGCCAGCTCCATAGTGGCGAACACCGGGGAGCTGTTTTTT. Its protein product is CASSIVANTGELFF. This chain links TRBV18 with TRBJ2-2; no clear D gene. Trimming pared 6 bases from V and 0 bases from J, leaving 8 bases between. CDR1 and CDR2 (germline): KGHSH, LQKENI. This CDR3 has 14 amino acids.

The V call is TRBV27, the J call TRBJ2-7; 13 bases fit TRBD2. The CDR3 covers 14 residues. CDR1 is MNHEY and CDR2 is SMNVEV in the germline V gene (reference sequence). J lost 6 bases, V lost 4 bases, and 3 bases had no gene match. The CDR3 DNA reads as TGTGCCAGCAGTTCTGGACTAGCGGGAGTCGAGCAGTACTTC. As protein: CASSSGLAGVEQYF.

The V call is TRBV4-2, the J call TRBJ1-6; 7 bases fit TRBD1. CDR3 length: 14 residues. V lost 6 bases to trimming and J lost 9 bases; unmatched junction nucleotides: 8. Looked up from germline, CDR1 is LGHNA and CDR2 is YNFKEQ. The CDR3 coding sequence is TGTGCCAGCAGGAACAGGGGTGAAGGTTCACCCCTCCACTTT. This gives the protein CASRNRGEGSPLHF.

V and J are TRBV18 and TRBJ2-7; tentative D call: TRBD2 (6 bases). V shed 6 bases and J shed 5 bases, with 17 bases lying between them. Germline CDR1 is KGHSH and CDR2 is LQKENI. This CDR3 spans 14 amino acids. CDR3 DNA sequence: TGTGCCAGCTCCGTCTCGGGCGGGGTAAACGAGCAGTACTTC. This gives the protein CASSVSGGVNEQYF.

The chain links TRBV6-6 to TRBJ1-2; D not certain. V was shortened by 0 bases and J by 0 bases, with 8 bases between the two germline ends. This CDR3 has 15 residues. Germline assignment: CDR1 MNHNY and CDR2 SVGAGI (reference sequence). Written as DNA, the CDR3 is TGTGCCAGCAGTTACTCAACAGCTCCTAACTATGGCTACACCTTC. It translates to CASSYSTAPNYGYTF.

The chain carries TRBV7-2 and TRBJ2-1, with D maybe TRBD1 (5 bases). With 0 bases removed from V and 5 bases from J, the gap between germline ends came to 8 bases. The CDR3 loop spans 14 amino acids. Germline V CDR1 and CDR2: SGHTA, FQGNSA. The DNA for the CDR3 is TGTGCCAGCAGCTTAGCAGGGGTCCACAATGAGCAGTTCTTC. It specifies CASSLAGVHNEQFF.

The V gene is TRBV18, the J gene TRBJ1-6; D might be TRBD1 (6 bases). CDR1 and CDR2 (germline): KGHSH, LQKENI. With 3 bases removed from V and 11 bases from J, the gap between germline ends came to 17 bases. The CDR3 runs to 15 residues. CDR3 sequence (DNA): TGTGCCAGCTCACCTTCTGGGCAGGGGATTACACCCCTCCACTTT. Its protein product is CASSPSGQGITPLHF.

The chain has TRBV6-1 and TRBJ2-2; D possibly corresponds to TRBD1 (6 bases). The CDR3 extends over 14 amino acids. The germline V and J ends were trimmed by 4 bases and 6 bases, with 12 bases remaining between them. Per germline, CDR1 MNHNS and CDR2 SASEGT. CDR3: CASSVQGSAGELFF. CDR3 in DNA: TGTGCCAGCAGTGTCCAGGGGTCGGCCGGGGAGCTGTTTTTT.

This chain joins TRBV4-3 and TRBJ2-2; possibly TRBD1 for D (5 bases). Germline-derived CDR1 and CDR2 are LGHNA and YSLEER. The CDR3 runs to 16 residues. Deletions cut 0 bases from V and 3 bases from J, with 11 bases between. In nucleotides, the CDR3 is TGCGCCAGCAGCCAAGACGCCAGGGCGGACACCGGGGAGCTGTTTTTT. This codes for CASSQDARADTGELFF.

The chain is built from TRBV28 and TRBJ2-5; 12 positions match TRBD1. The V gene's germline CDR1 is MDHEN and CDR2 SYDVKM. CDR3 size: 13 residues. V lost 6 bases and J lost 6; bases outside the gene matches: 2. The CDR3 protein is CASRGQGAKTQYF. In DNA form, the CDR3 reads TGTGCCAGCAGGGGACAGGGGGCGAAGACCCAGTACTTC.

The V call is TRBV7-6, the J call TRBJ2-1, with 16 bases aligning to TRBD2. The CDR3 contains 14 residues. The V gene end was trimmed by 3 bases and the J gene end by 13 bases; junction bases not matched to a gene: 3. Germline V gene sequence: CDR1 SGHVS, CDR2 FNYEAQ. As DNA, the CDR3 is TGTGCCAGCAGCTTCGGGACTAGCGGGGGGGCCCAGTTCTTC. It codes for CASSFGTSGGAQFF.

This chain links TRBV11-2 with TRBJ2-7; D may be TRBD2 (6 bases). Germline loops: CDR1 SGHAT, CDR2 FQNNGV. Trimming removed 2 bases from V and 6 bases from J, with 20 bases in between. The CDR3 runs 16 residues. The DNA for the CDR3 is TGTGCCAGCAGCTTAAGTGGAGTGGGAGGTATAAGCGAGCAGTACTTC. Translation gives CASSLSGVGGISEQYF.

The genes are TRBV6-6 and TRBJ1-2; D gene unclear. V was pared by 0 bases and J by 5 bases, with 10 bases between. The length of the CDR3 is 14 residues. The germline gives CDR1 MNHNY, CDR2 SVGAGI (reference sequence). CDR3 nucleotides: TGTGCCAGCAGTTACTCAGAGGGTACTTATGGCTACACCTTC. Its translation is CASSYSEGTYGYTF.

This sequence joins TRBV29-1 and TRBJ1-1; D is uncertain. The V and J ends lost 2 bases and 2 bases respectively, with 12 bases between them. This CDR3 comprises 14 residues. Germline lookup yields CDR1 SQVTM and CDR2 ANQGSEA. CDR3 nucleotides: TGCAGCGTTGAATCGCCTAACCTCAACACTGAAGCTTTCTTT. It translates to CSVESPNLNTEAFF.

The chain links TRBV9 to TRBJ2-3; TRBD2 aligns across 11 bases. CDR1 SGDLS and CDR2 YYNGEE come from the germline V gene. The CDR3 spans 16 residues. J was trimmed by 4 bases and V by 4 bases; bases with no gene match: 8. CDR3 in amino acids: CASSRGLAGHADTQYF. DNA for the CDR3: TGTGCCAGCAGCCGCGGACTAGCGGGCCACGCAGATACGCAGTATTTT.

A word on this clone: Other DNA sequences from this sample encode an identical CDR3 as well. This chain links TRBV5-1 with TRBJ2-3; a possible D gene is TRBD2 (5 bases). Trimming left V 7 bases short and J 4 bases short, with 10 bases between. The CDR3 has 12 amino acids. Germline V gene data show CDR1 as SGHRS and CDR2 as YFSETQ. DNA of the CDR3: TGCGCCAGCTCTCTAGCCCCAGATACGCAGTATTTT. Amino acid sequence: CASSLAPDTQYF.

Of note for this clone: This CDR3 is also generated by other DNA sequences in the sample. The chain has TRBV30 and TRBJ1-1; D gene uncertain. The CDR3 consists of 10 residues. V shed 0 bases and J shed 8 bases, with 4 bases lying between them. Germline CDR1 reads GTSNPN; CDR2 reads SVGIG (reference sequence). CDR3 protein: CAWSVGEAFF. CDR3 coding DNA: TGTGCCTGGAGTGTAGGGGAAGCTTTCTTT.

The gene calls are TRBV4-3 and TRBJ2-3; D is unclear. Per germline, CDR1 LGHNA and CDR2 YSLEER. The CDR3 contains 15 residues. The V end was cut by 1 base, the J end by 2 bases, with 10 bases between. The CDR3 bases are TGCGCCAGCAGCCAAGGACAAGGTATCACAGATACGCAGTATTTT. Translated: CASSQGQGITDTQYF.

The chain employs TRBV5-4 and TRBJ2-7, with 8 positions matching TRBD1. The CDR3 length is 15 residues. The ends lost 4 bases at V and 2 bases at J; junction bases unmatched: 8. Germline assignment: CDR1 SGHNT and CDR2 YYREEE (reference sequence). The CDR3 coding sequence is TGTGCCAGCAGCCTCGGGACAGGTTCCACCTACGAGCAGTACTTC. This gives the protein CASSLGTGSTYEQYF.

The rearrangement uses TRBV28 and TRBJ2-7; D tentatively reads TRBD1 or TRBD2 (5 bases each). CDR1 and CDR2 (germline): MDHEN, SYDVKM. V was cut by 7 bases and J by 0 bases, with 19 bases left in between. The CDR3 has 16 amino acids. The CDR3 spells CASNTPSGDLSYEQYF. The CDR3 coding sequence is TGTGCCAGCAACACCCCGTCCGGGGACCTCTCCTACGAGCAGTACTTC.

To note about this clone: Other DNA sequences in this specimen translate into the identical CDR3. CDR3 residues: CASSIGRSSYEQYF. As DNA, the CDR3 is TGTGCCAGTAGTATCGGCAGGTCCTCCTACGAGCAGTACTTC. The chain joins TRBV19 to TRBJ2-7, with D unresolved. Trimming took off 3 bases at V and 0 bases at J, with 9 bases between the two ends. CDR3 length equals 14 residues. Germline CDR1 and CDR2: LNHDA and SQIVND (reference sequence).

The J gene is TRBJ1-4, the V gene TRBV6-5; possible D gene TRBD1, 5 bases. With 5 bases removed from V and 10 bases from J, the gap between germline ends came to 20 bases. The length of the CDR3 is 15 residues. Germline lookup yields CDR1 MNHEY and CDR2 SVGAGI. In nucleotides, the CDR3 is TGTGCCAGCAGTGGGGGTGGGGCCTATCTGGGAAAACTGTTTTTT. Protein: CASSGGGAYLGKLFF.

This rearrangement joins TRBV29-1 to TRBJ1-3, with TRBD1 matching 9 bases. The germline gives CDR1 SQVTM, CDR2 ANQGSEA. CDR3 size: 14 residues. The J segment lost 3 bases and the V segment lost 6 bases, leaving 6 bases of the junction unmatched. In DNA, the CDR3 is TGCAGCGTCTCACAGGGGGCAGATGGAAACACCATATATTTT. Translation gives CSVSQGADGNTIYF.

The rearrangement links TRBV4-1 to TRBJ2-3; 13 bases agree with TRBD2. This CDR3 spans 19 amino acids. Trimming took 0 bases from V and 1 from J; bases not matched to a gene: 7. Germline assignment: CDR1 MGHRA and CDR2 YSYEKL. The CDR3 spells CASSQDLLAGGPGTDTQYF. CDR3 sequence (DNA): TGCGCCAGCAGCCAAGATCTACTAGCGGGAGGGCCAGGCACAGATACGCAGTATTTT.